This note documents a single T cell receptor beta chain sequence. Antigen unknown. This record belongs to a study of tumor-infiltrating lymphocytes in localized non-small cell lung cancer. As for the study in general: Tumor tissue and non-adjacent uninvolved lung came from each patient.

The germline V gene has CDR1 SGHNT and CDR2 YENEEA. The J segment lost 6 bases and the V segment lost 6 bases, leaving 6 bases of the junction unmatched. CDR3 length: 14 residues. Using immunoSEQ multiplex PCR, the repertoire was profiled, and TCRdb retains in-frame clones only, with some absent. Among nearly 9,500 clones listed, approximately 84% were seen once. Study-wide results and limits: Immunotypes IM1 and IM2 had similar TCR-derived T-cell fractions.

V usage is TRBV11-3 and J usage is TRBJ2-2, with TRBD1 matching over 8 bases. This clonotype was sampled from a human donor with non-small cell lung cancer. The sequenced material came from uninvolved lung tissue not adjacent to the tumor. CDR3 loop: CASSPGGVSGELFF. In DNA form, the CDR3 reads TGTGCCAGCAGTCCAGGGGGCGTTTCCGGGGAGCTGTTTTTT.